This TCR beta chain was sequenced for a study of metastatic and nonmetastatic thyroid tumors (dated by TCRdb to the early 2020s). In terms of the full investigation: For patients with malignant and with benign thyroid disease, the researchers compared repertoires between peripheral blood samples and tumor or nodule tissue samples. The research as a whole found: In both blood and tumor samples, malignant tumors were reported to have significantly higher TCR beta diversity than benign nodules.

The CDR3 holds 20 amino acids from the cysteine to the phenylalanine. The CDR3 DNA has 60 bases and is translated from base 1. The junction shows trimming of 0 bases on V and 3 bases on J, and the gene matches do not reach 15 bases of it. CDR1 is given as SGHAT and CDR2 as FQDESV, both from the germline V gene (reference sequence). As to this clone: The specificity of this receptor is unknown. No base quality values were provided; no much bigger clone lies one nucleotide off.

No patient had received any treatment before thyroid surgery. Using T-cell receptor beta sequencing, the researchers looked back retrospectively at clinical samples from patients, gathered between about 2012 and 2019. Library construction relied on PCR. Instrument on record: Illumina HiSeq 4000. High-throughput sequencing was used to profile the CDR3 region of the TCR beta-chain in every patient. The study's processing was this. CDR3 differences across clinicopathological groups were used to build a classifier for discriminating distant-metastatic papillary thyroid cancer patients. To measure repertoire diversity the researchers used the Shannon index, while the Morisita-Horn index served to gauge how similar the tumor and blood repertoires were. The public sequencing data were trimmed at Q25 with fastp and processed into clonotypes with MiXCR by TCRdb, which kept only in-frame beta chains. The V and J calls come from TCRdb's annotation, not from the publication. In this sample the table shows about 12,000 clones, about 33% of which occur a single time. Approximately 12% of the sample belongs to the ten largest clones.

This receptor was identified in a female donor with papillary thyroid cancer or a benign thyroid nodule (not recorded which). Some clones in this sample may be carry-over from other donors' samples. The chain is assembled from TRBV11-1 and TRBJ2-7, with TRBD1 identical over 12 junction bases. Sequencing input: tumor tissue. The CDR3 loop reads CASSLAPGQGALSSFYEQYF. The DNA reads TGTGCCAGCAGCTTAGCCCCGGGACAGGGGGCTCTATCATCCTTCTACGAGCAGTACTTC.